This record looks at one TCR beta chain sequence and its context. Its antigen is unidentified. The data were taken from a study of T cell responses to AZD1222 COVID-19 vaccine. Findings and caveats of the study: Donors skewed white British and female; clonal diversity was possibly underestimated. There were repertoire samples only from the period after the peak T cell response.

The data were produced by immunoSEQ multiplex PCR, yet TCRdb's version contains in-frame clones alone and is incomplete. Altogether 150,000 to 200,000 clones are present, almost 90% being singletons, with the ten largest covering approximately 8%. Trimming removed 4 bases from V and 3 bases from J, with 10 bases in between. Looked up from germline, CDR1 is GTSNPN and CDR2 is SVGIG (reference sequence). The CDR3 sequence is 13 residues long. The V and J genes are TRBV30 and TRBJ1-5; no definite D call. The sequencing here drew on peripheral blood, taken on day 0 of AZD1222 vaccination. This clonotype was obtained from an adult in good health. CDR3 protein: CAWTSGFNQPQHF. For the CDR3, the DNA is TGTGCCTGGACTTCGGGTTTCAATCAGCCCCAGCATTTT.